This T cell receptor beta chain was sequenced for a study of monozygotic twins with inflammatory bowel disease. Study outcomes and limitations: No discrimination was achieved between different T cell subtypes. Neither one strong signal nor one clonotype associated with IBD was supported.

Germline V lookup: CDR1 SEHNR, CDR2 FQNEAQ (reference sequence). The CDR3 has 16 amino acids. Notes on this clonotype: Its antigen is not known.

From its re-call of the 5' RACE reads, TCRdb lists each CDR3 protein once, without DNA. This repertoire includes around 450,000 distinct CDR3 sequences. The sample consisted of blood. The receptor comes from a human donor with ulcerative colitis or Crohn's disease, or a healthy co-twin of an affected twin (not recorded which). The chain carries TRBV7-9 and TRBJ1-3; TCRdb names TRBD1, which stays unverified in the absence of DNA. This chain's CDR3 is CASSYGGNLDGNTIYF.